The T cell receptor (beta chain) under discussion was sequenced for a study of regulatory T cells in long-lasting Graves disease. CDR3-region Arm-PCR and iRepertoire HTBI primers produced the TCR beta libraries. TCRdb reprocessed the multiplex PCR reads with MiXCR, giving one entry per CDR3 protein. The sample has some 330,000 distinct CDR3 sequences; over 9.5% are singletons. Per the germline V gene, CDR1 is LGHDT and CDR2 is YNNKEL (reference sequence). The V end was cut by 1 base, the J end by 10 bases, with 14 bases between. CDR3 size: 14 residues. Time point meaning: newly diagnosed GD, antithyroid drugs for less than 3 months. After RNA was extracted from PBMCs, the TCR library was made from it. This clonotype was seen at least ten times. This sample also appeared in a second study, on T cells in Graves' hyperthyroidism and ophthalmopathy.

This TCR came from a woman between 18 and 29 years old with Graves disease. Sequencing used peripheral blood mononuclear cells (PBMCs), obtained at new diagnosis, from a patient treated with antithyroid drugs. The V call is TRBV3-1, the J call TRBJ2-1; D unclear. CDR3 in DNA: TGTGCCAGCAGCCAAGCTTTGTTCGCTGCGGAGCAGTTCTTC. Amino acids: CASSQALFAAEQFF.